In this sample, the clone carrying this T cell receptor beta chain turned up once. TCRdb reanalyzed the PCR reads with MiXCR. The repertoire consists of 30,000 or so clones, with over 20% occurring once and the leading ten covering 14% to 15%. Each patient came to thyroid surgery without any prior treatment (of any kind). The data originate from a study of metastatic and nonmetastatic thyroid tumors. The CDR3 totals 13 residues. V lost 2 bases to trimming and J lost 8 bases, with 11 bases between them. Germline V gene sequence: CDR1 SGHRS, CDR2 YFSETQ. The clonotype was recovered from a female donor with papillary thyroid cancer or a benign thyroid nodule (not recorded which). Some clones in this sample may be carry-over from other donors' samples. Sequencing used blood. This chain uses TRBV5-1 with TRBJ2-1; D is uncertain. CDR3 protein: CASSFSGVDEQFF. CDR3 DNA: TGCGCCAGCAGCTTTTCTGGGGTCGATGAGCAGTTCTTC.